These T cell receptor beta chains were read from a single sample in a study of spatial heterogeneity in lung cancer. TCRdb independently ran MiXCR on the 5' RACE reads; one entry per CDR3 protein. The sample has roughly 75,000 distinct CDR3 sequences; 13% are singletons. The sequenced sample was PBMCs, obtained at surgery. The receptors were sampled from a male donor with early-stage non-small cell lung cancer. The CDR3 runs from the conserved cysteine through the conserved F or W. A D gene is named only where the DNA matches it firmly. Where a row states a size, it is once, few, many or the class of an expanded clone; other rows omit it.

J	V	size	D	DNA	CDR3
TRBJ2-5	TRBV7-2	medium-sized	.	TGTGCCAGCAGCTTAGACCCGTACCAAGAGACCCAGTACTTC	CASSLDPYQETQYF
TRBJ2-7	TRBV12-3/TRBV12-4	.	TRBD1	TGTGCCAGCAGTCCCGGACAGGGCCTACAGTACTTC	CASSPGQGLQYF
TRBJ1-6	TRBV7-2	.	.	TGTGCCAGCAGGCCGAACGACAGAGTAAATTCACCCCTCCACTTT	CASRPNDRVNSPLHF
TRBJ2-1	TRBV9	many	.	TGTGCCAGCAGCGTAGACAGCTACAATGAGCAGTTCTTC	CASSVDSYNEQFF
TRBJ2-7	TRBV2	.	TRBD1	TGTGCCAGCAGTGAATGGACAGGGGTGAGCGCCGAGCAGTACTTC	CASSEWTGVSAEQYF
TRBJ1-2	TRBV7-9	many	.	TGTGCCAGCAGCCTTGGGCTTTATGGCTACACCTTC	CASSLGLYGYTF
TRBJ1-2	TRBV6-6	few	TRBD1	TGTGCCAGCAGTTACGACAGGGGTTACTACACCTTC	CASSYDRGYYTF
TRBJ1-2	TRBV2	many	TRBD1	TGTGCCAGCAGTACGGCAGGAGGGGGCGCCGGCTACACCTTC	CASSTAGGGAGYTF
TRBJ2-7	TRBV29-1	many	.	TGCAGCGTATACTCAGGGAGCTCCTACGAGCAGTACTTC	CSVYSGSSYEQYF
TRBJ2-2	TRBV20-1	few	.	TGCAGTGCTAGTCGAGGAAACACCGGGGAGCTGTTTTTT	CSASRGNTGELFF
TRBJ2-3	TRBV12-3/TRBV12-4	.	.	TGTGCCAGCGGGGGAGATACGCAGTATTTT	CASGGDTQYF
TRBJ2-6	TRBV11-3	.	TRBD1	TGTGCCAGCAGCTTAAATTGGGACAGCTCCCTTGTTGCGGGGGCCAACGTCCTGACTTTC	CASSLNWDSSLVAGANVLTF
TRBJ2-1	TRBV11-1	many	TRBD2	TGTGCCAGCAGCTTAGGGACTAGCGAGGGTGAGCAGTTCTTC	CASSLGTSEGEQFF
TRBJ2-7	TRBV11-3	many	.	TGTGCCAGCAGCTTAGCGGGGTATAACGAGCAGTACTTC	CASSLAGYNEQYF
TRBJ1-6	TRBV9	.	.	TGTGCCAGCAGCGTAGGCTGGGGTATTGATTCACCCCTCCACTTT	CASSVGWGIDSPLHF
TRBJ2-6	TRBV19	.	TRBD1	TGTGCCAGTAGTACCGACCCGGGACAGTCTTACTCTGGGGCCAACGTCCTGACTTTC	CASSTDPGQSYSGANVLTF
TRBJ2-5	TRBV4-3	.	.	TGCGCCAGCAGCCAAATCTTCGGGGAGACCCAGTACTTC	CASSQIFGETQYF
TRBJ2-3	TRBV6-4	.	.	TGTGCCAGCAGTGACTCTAGGGGGACTGTAGATACGCAGTATTTT	CASSDSRGTVDTQYF
TRBJ1-2	TRBV12-5	many	.	TGTGCTACCAACCCACTCCGGGGGGCGAGCTACACCTTC	CATNPLRGASYTF
TRBJ2-2	TRBV29-1	many	TRBD2	TGCAGCGTTCGAGGGACTAGCGGGAACGCCGGGGAGCTGTTTTTT	CSVRGTSGNAGELFF
TRBJ1-6	TRBV7-2	few	TRBD1	TGTGCCAGCAGCCCCCAGGGGGACTATAATTCACCCCTCCACTTT	CASSPQGDYNSPLHF
TRBJ1-6	TRBV9	.	TRBD1	TGTGCCAGCAGCGTTACAGGGGGGGATAATTCACCCCTCCACTTT	CASSVTGGDNSPLHF
TRBJ2-1	TRBV11-1	.	TRBD2	TGTGCCAGCAGCTTGGTAGCGGGACTTTTTAACAATGAGCAGTTCTTC	CASSLVAGLFNNEQFF
TRBJ2-1	TRBV7-9	.	.	TGTGCCAGCAGCTTAGAGGGAGGAGTTGAGCAGTTCTTC	CASSLEGGVEQFF
TRBJ2-3	TRBV20-1	few	.	TGCAGTGCTAGAGGTGCAAGAGGGGATACGCAGTATTTT	CSARGARGDTQYF
TRBJ2-1	TRBV29-1	.	TRBD2	TGCAGCGTTGTGACTAGCGGGATCTCGGAGCAGTTCTTC	CSVVTSGISEQFF
TRBJ2-7	TRBV4-3	few	TRBD2	TGCGCCAGCAGCCAAGGGGTAGCGGGAGGGCCGTACGAGCAGTACTTC	CASSQGVAGGPYEQYF
TRBJ2-2	TRBV5-4	few	.	TGTGCCAGCAGCACAGGGACCCGGGAGCTGTTTTTT	CASSTGTRELFF
TRBJ2-2	TRBV19	.	.	TGTGCCAGTAGTATAGTGTCCATGCGGGAGCTGTTTTTT	CASSIVSMRELFF
TRBJ2-3	TRBV10-1	.	.	TGCGCCAGCAGTGGCGATAGCTTAGGGAGGCCGAATACGCAGTATTTT	CASSGDSLGRPNTQYF
TRBJ1-2	TRBV19	few	.	TGTGCCAGTAGTATCTATAGTTCCCTGAATAGAGGCTACACCTTC	CASSIYSSLNRGYTF
TRBJ2-6	TRBV6-5	many	.	TGTGCCAGCAGCTCCGGGGCCTCTGGGGCCAACGTCCTGACTTTC	CASSSGASGANVLTF
TRBJ1-1	TRBV20-1	many	.	TGCAGTGCTAGAGAGCAGGGACGCACTGAAGCTTTCTTT	CSAREQGRTEAFF
TRBJ1-1	TRBV29-1	many	.	TGCAGCGTCCCGAGGGGAAGCACTGAAGCTTTCTTT	CSVPRGSTEAFF
TRBJ1-1	TRBV7-3	few	.	TGTGCCAGCAGCTTAAAGTCAGGGACCGGTGAAGCTTTCTTT	CASSLKSGTGEAFF
TRBJ1-1	TRBV11-2	few	.	TGTGCCAGCAGCCCCAGCCTGAGTGAAGCTTTCTTT	CASSPSLSEAFF
TRBJ2-3	TRBV18	.	.	TGTGCCAGCTCTCCTGGAGTTACGCAGTATTTT	CASSPGVTQYF
TRBJ1-1	TRBV25-1	few	.	TGTGCCAGCAGCGTCCGTAGGGGGGACCGAGGTGCTTTCTTT	CASSVRRGDRGAFF
TRBJ1-3	TRBV10-3	few	TRBD1	TGTGCCATCAGTGAGCGGACAGGGAGCGGAAACACCATATATTTT	CAISERTGSGNTIYF
TRBJ2-2	TRBV6-5	many	TRBD1	TGTGCCAGCAGTAGACAGGGGGCCGGGGAGCTGTTTTTT	CASSRQGAGELFF
TRBJ2-1	TRBV4-1	.	.	TGCGCCAGCAGCCTACTAGCGGGTCCAGGGGGCGGGCAGTTCTTC	CASSLLAGPGGGQFF
TRBJ2-1	TRBV24-1	few	.	TGTGCCACCAGTGATTCGTGGGACAATGAGCAGTTCTTC	CATSDSWDNEQFF
TRBJ2-6	TRBV6-2/TRBV6-3	few	.	TGTGCCAGCAGTCTCCGACAGATTAGCTCTGGGGCCAACGTCCTGACTTTC	CASSLRQISSGANVLTF
TRBJ2-1	TRBV11-2	.	TRBD2	TGTGCCAGCACCGAGAAACCCCCCTCAGCGGGGGTCTCCTACAATGAGCAGTTCTTC	CASTEKPPSAGVSYNEQFF
TRBJ2-3	TRBV7-8	many	.	TGTGCCAGCAGCTTAGGGACAGAAGGACAAGATACGCAGTATTTT	CASSLGTEGQDTQYF
TRBJ2-7	TRBV7-2	few	TRBD1	TGTGCCAGCAGCTTAGGGGGACAGACAACACTCTACGAGCAGTACTTC	CASSLGGQTTLYEQYF
TRBJ1-6	TRBV7-8	few	.	TGTGCCAGCAGCTTATACGGGGACGGAGGGGATTCACCCCTCCACTTT	CASSLYGDGGDSPLHF
TRBJ2-7	TRBV19	many	TRBD1	TGTGCCAGTAGTATGGGACAGGGGGCATTGGAGCAGTACTTC	CASSMGQGALEQYF
TRBJ1-1	TRBV4-1	.	.	TGCGCCAGCAGCCCACGGTCCGGGGGCCTGAACACTGAAGCTTTCTTT	CASSPRSGGLNTEAFF
TRBJ1-1	TRBV7-2	few	.	TGTGCCAGCAGACCGACAGTCCTGAACACTGAAGCTTTCTTT	CASRPTVLNTEAFF
TRBJ1-1	TRBV20-1	.	.	TGCAGTGCTAGGGAAGGGCCATTCATGAACACTGAAGCTTTCTTT	CSAREGPFMNTEAFF